At least ten counts were recorded for the clone carrying this TCR beta chain. The TCRbeta library incorporated unique molecular identifiers. TCRdb processed the PCR reads anew with MiXCR; each CDR3 protein has one entry. Counted here are 400,000 to 500,000 distinct CDR3 sequences, around 9.9% occurring once; the ten biggest clones make up approximately 5%. This record comes from a study of T-cell reconstitution after alpha-beta-depleted transplantation in children. The CDR3 is made up of 14 amino acids. V lost 0 bases and J 2 bases, leaving 9 bases between the germline ends. CDR1 is SGHRS, CDR2 YFSETQ, per germline.

The TCR comes from a human donor who donated a stem cell graft to a child with acute myeloid leukemia. The sample in question was PBMCs from the stem cell graft donor, obtained from the stem cell graft. This chain uses TRBV5-1 with TRBJ2-7; no definite D call. CDR3 protein: CASSLGTTPYEQYV. The CDR3 coding sequence is TGCGCCAGCAGCTTGGGCACAACTCCCTACGAGCAGTACGTC.